One and the same sample provided the 4 T cell receptor beta chains below, sequenced in a study of CD8+CD57+ T cells in acquired aplastic anemia. Genomic DNA constituted the template upon which TCR beta VDJ and CDR3 profiling was performed. In TCRdb, the reads were re-called with MiXCR into one record per CDR3 protein. The data show 200,000 to 250,000 distinct CDR3 sequences, over 60% seen once. The sequencing sample was made of sorted CD4+, CD8+, or CD8+CD57+ T cells (not recorded which) from PBMCs. The source of these receptors is a human donor in good health.

CDR3 residues: CSSIVVQGWRETQYF. The CDR3, as DNA: TGCAGTAGTATAGTAGTACAGGGCTGGCGAGAGACCCAGTACTTC. V gene TRBV20-1 combines with J gene TRBJ2-5, with a tentative D call TRBD1 (6 bases). Trimming pared 8 bases from V and 4 bases from J, leaving 23 bases between. The germline CDR1 and CDR2 sequences are DFQATT and SNEGSKA (reference sequence). This CDR3 has 15 amino acids.

In DNA, the CDR3 is TGTGCCAGCAGCTTAGATCTAGCGGACAGCTACGAGCAGTACTTC. Translation: CASSLDLADSYEQYF. V usage is TRBV7-2 and J usage is TRBJ2-7; D might be TRBD2 (7 bases). Trimming pared 1 base from V and 3 bases from J, leaving 13 bases between. The V gene's germline CDR1 is SGHTA and CDR2 FQGNSA. This CDR3 is built from 15 residues.

Only a few counts were recorded for this clonotype. The CDR3 sequence is CASATGLNTEAFF. The CDR3 DNA is TGTGCCAGTGCGACAGGGTTGAACACTGAAGCTTTCTTT. The chain links TRBV2 to TRBJ1-1, with 7 bases that match TRBD1. J gave up 0 bases and V 9 bases, and 4 bases lay outside the gene matches. The CDR3 runs to 13 residues. Germline CDR1 reads SNHLY; CDR2 reads FYNNEI. The full variable domain, in which reference TRBV2 and TRBJ1-1 provide the parts outside the CDR3, is EPEVTQTPSHQVTQMGQEVILRCVPISNHLYFYWYRQILGQKVEFLVSFYNNEISEKSEIFDDQFSVERPDGSNFTLKIRSTKLEDSAMYFCASATGLNTEAFFGQGTRLTVV.

This sequence joins TRBV7-8 and TRBJ2-3; TRBD2 aligns across 8 bases. J lost 3 bases, V lost 5 bases, and 13 bases had no gene match. Per the germline V gene, CDR1 is SGHVS and CDR2 is FQNEAQ. The CDR3 spans 17 residues. DNA of the CDR3: TGTGCCAGCAGCCCAGAGGGGGGGGGACTAGGGACAGATACGCAGTATTTT. Translated: CASSPEGGGLGTDTQYF. Full variable domain (missing parts from reference TRBV7-8 and TRBJ2-3): GAGVSQSPRYKVAKRGQDVALRCDPISGHVSLFWYQQALGQGPEFLTYFQNEAQLDKSGLPSDRFFAERPEGSVSTLKIQRTQQEDSAVYLCASSPEGGGLGTDTQYFGPGTRLTVL.